The 27 T cell receptor beta chains listed next were all sequenced from one sample in a study of technical replicates of blood from several donors. The assay was immunoSEQ multiplex PCR, and TCRdb's table has in-frame clones only and misses some. Among 85,000 to 100,000 clones, around 94% were seen once, and the ten largest hold 0.26%. The sample comprised T cells isolated from PBMCs. The receptors come from a human donor in good health.

The V gene is TRBV18, the J gene TRBJ2-7; D remains ambiguous. Germline V gene lookup returns CDR1 KGHSH and CDR2 LQKENI. CDR3 length: 11 amino acids. Trimming left V 6 bases short and J 0 bases short, with 3 bases between. CDR3 sequence: CASSYSYEQYF. As DNA, the CDR3 is TGTGCCAGCTCCTACTCCTACGAGCAGTACTTC. Full variable domain (missing parts from reference TRBV18 and TRBJ2-7): NAGVMQNPRHLVRRRGQEARLRCSPMKGHSHVYWYRQLPEEGLKFMVYLQKENIIDESGMPKERFSAEFPKEGPSILRIQQVVRGDSAAYFCASSYSYEQYFGPGTRLTVT.

The V gene is TRBV29-1, the J gene TRBJ2-1; 9 bases match TRBD1. The CDR3 loop spans 13 amino acids. The V gene's germline CDR1 is SQVTM and CDR2 ANQGSEA. Trimming at V came to 6 bases and at J to 3 bases, leaving 3 bases not matched to a gene. The CDR3 coding sequence is TGCAGCGTCGTGGACAGGGGCTACAATGAGCAGTTCTTC. Amino acids: CSVVDRGYNEQFF.

V and J are TRBV4-1 and TRBJ1-5, with 8 bases fitting TRBD1. Germline V gene lookup returns CDR1 MGHRA and CDR2 YSYEKL. The CDR3 runs to 15 residues. The V and J ends lost 4 bases and 6 bases, in that order; junction bases with no gene match: 8. The DNA for the CDR3 is TGCGCCAGCAGCCTGACAGGGGTCCTTCTTCAGCCCCAGCATTTT. It specifies CASSLTGVLLQPQHF.

This clone was seen just once. This sequence joins TRBV5-4 and TRBJ1-5; TRBD1 matches at 7 bases. CDR1 and CDR2 (germline): SGHNT, YYREEE (reference sequence). V lost 3 bases to trimming and J lost 0 bases; unmatched junction nucleotides: 15. The CDR3 runs to 19 residues. The CDR3: CASSWGQKEGPYSNQPQHF. The CDR3, as DNA: TGTGCCAGCAGCTGGGGACAGAAGGAGGGACCGTATAGCAATCAGCCCCAGCATTTT.

CDR3 DNA sequence: TGTGCCAGCAGTCCCGCGCCCAACAATGAGCAGTTCTTC. Amino acids: CASSPAPNNEQFF. This chain uses TRBV2 with TRBJ2-1; the D is unclear. The CDR3 consists of 13 residues. Trimming shortened V by 5 bases and J by 5 bases, and 10 bases separated the two germline ends. The germline V gene encodes CDR1 SNHLY and CDR2 FYNNEI.

The CDR3 DNA follows: TGTGCCAGCAGGCAGGGCATGAGCTATGGCTACACCTTC. As protein: CASRQGMSYGYTF. The chain couples TRBV6-4 to TRBJ1-2; tentatively, D is TRBD1 (5 bases). CDR1 is MRHNA, CDR2 SNTAGT, per germline. With 6 bases removed from V and 4 bases from J, the gap between germline ends came to 12 bases. The CDR3 runs 13 residues.

Here the CDR3 reads CASSTDILAKNIQYF. DNA of the CDR3: TGTGCCAGCAGTACCGACATCCTAGCCAAAAACATTCAGTACTTC. V is TRBV2 and J is TRBJ2-4; D is unresolved. Germline CDR1 and CDR2: SNHLY and FYNNEI. V shed 5 bases and J shed 0 bases, with 11 bases lying between them. CDR3 length equals 15 residues. Full variable domain (remainder filled in from reference TRBV2 and TRBJ2-4): EPEVTQTPSHQVTQMGQEVILRCVPISNHLYFYWYRQILGQKVEFLVSFYNNEISEKSEIFDDQFSVERPDGSNFTLKIRSTKLEDSAMYFCASSTDILAKNIQYFGAGTRLSVL.

The J gene is TRBJ2-5, the V gene TRBV7-9; TRBD1 aligns across 9 bases. Germline assignment: CDR1 SEHNR and CDR2 FQNEAQ (reference sequence). V lost 4 bases to trimming and J lost 4 bases; unmatched junction nucleotides: 10. The CDR3 runs to 16 residues. The CDR3 loop reads CASSSGSRDRAETQYF. The CDR3 DNA reads as TGTGCCAGCAGCTCCGGGTCACGGGACAGGGCAGAGACCCAGTACTTC.

The chain combines TRBV6-6 with TRBJ2-7; maybe TRBD1 (5 bases). The CDR3 runs to 15 residues. CDR1 MNHNY and CDR2 SVGAGI come from the germline V gene (reference sequence). Trimming removed 6 bases from V and 0 bases from J, with 15 bases in between. CDR3 sequence (DNA): TGTGCCAGCAGAGAATTGGGGCTAAGCTCCTACGAGCAGTACTTC. Encoded protein: CASRELGLSSYEQYF.

The chain employs TRBV2 and TRBJ1-1, with D tentatively TRBD1 (5 bases). Germline CDR1 reads SNHLY; CDR2 reads FYNNEI. The V and J ends lost 4 bases and 0 bases respectively, with 6 bases between them. The CDR3 is 13 residues long. The CDR3 sequence: CASSGTLNTEAFF. In DNA form, the CDR3 reads TGTGCCAGCAGTGGGACATTGAACACTGAAGCTTTCTTT.

This chain uses TRBV6-5 with TRBJ1-2, with D uncertain. V dropped 0 bases and J dropped 0 bases, with 5 bases sitting between them. CDR1 is MNHEY and CDR2 is SVGAGI in the germline V gene. The CDR3 consists of 14 residues. The CDR3 spells CASSYSPANYGYTF. The CDR3 DNA reads as TGTGCCAGCAGTTACTCGCCAGCTAACTATGGCTACACCTTC.

J is TRBJ2-2 and V is TRBV29-1; D gene unclear. Germline V gene lookup returns CDR1 SQVTM and CDR2 ANQGSEA. The CDR3 totals 11 residues. The ends were cut back, 4 bases at V and 8 bases at J, with 8 bases in the middle. Here the CDR3 DNA reads TGCAGCGTTGCGGGTACGGGGGAGCTGTTTTTT. Amino acids: CSVAGTGELFF.

This chain joins TRBV5-6 and TRBJ2-1; 14 bases line up with TRBD2. V lost 4 bases to trimming and J lost 6 bases; unmatched junction nucleotides: 9. In germline, CDR1 is SGHDT, CDR2 YYEEEE. The CDR3 runs 17 residues. The CDR3 reads CASSETSGGDPGNEQFF. CDR3 sequence (DNA): TGTGCCAGCAGCGAGACTAGCGGGGGGGATCCGGGCAATGAGCAGTTCTTC.

In this sample, this clone turned up once. This chain uses TRBV10-2 with TRBJ2-7; 15 bases match TRBD2. The CDR3 has 15 amino acids. Per the germline V gene, CDR1 is WSHSY and CDR2 is SAAADI. V lost 10 bases and J lost 1; bases outside the gene matches: 5. CDR3 in amino acids: CATGTSGGLSYEQYF. The CDR3 DNA sequence: TGCGCCACCGGGACTAGCGGGGGGCTATCCTACGAGCAGTACTTC.

The chain has TRBV18 and TRBJ2-2, with 9 nucleotides matching TRBD1. CDR3 length: 16 residues. Germline trimming cut 1 base from V and 4 bases from J; bases unmatched to any gene: 4. From germline, CDR1 is KGHSH and CDR2 LQKENI. CDR3 bases: TGTGCCAGCTCACCACGGACAGGGGAGGTCACCGGGGAGCTGTTTTTT. Translating it yields CASSPRTGEVTGELFF.

The V and J genes are TRBV11-2 and TRBJ2-5, with 9 bases aligning to TRBD2. From germline, CDR1 is SGHAT and CDR2 FQNNGV. There are 19 residues in the CDR3. The J segment lost 4 bases and the V segment lost 3 bases, leaving 18 bases of the junction unmatched. The CDR3 coding sequence is TGTGCCAGCAGCTTCCCCAAATTATTAGCGGGAGCCCCTCCAGAGACCCAGTACTTC. Its translation is CASSFPKLLAGAPPETQYF.

The V and J genes are TRBV30 and TRBJ2-5; D ambiguous. The germline gives CDR1 GTSNPN, CDR2 SVGIG (reference sequence). CDR3 length: 14 amino acids. V lost 8 bases and J 0 bases, leaving 16 bases between the germline ends. The CDR3 region is CALRRDGDQETQYF. In DNA, the CDR3 is TGTGCCCTTCGGAGAGACGGAGACCAAGAGACCCAGTACTTC.

This chain uses TRBV6-5 with TRBJ1-1; D gene unclear. Germline V gives CDR1 MNHEY, CDR2 SVGAGI. The CDR3 contains 12 residues. V was cut by 6 bases and J by 5 bases, with 10 bases left in between. In nucleotides, the CDR3 is TGTGCCAGCAGCAGCAGGCTGACTGAAGCTTTCTTT. It encodes CASSSRLTEAFF.

V gene TRBV4-1 combines with J gene TRBJ2-5; D is perhaps TRBD2 (5 bases). Between the trimmed V and J ends, which lost 5 bases and 4 bases, there was a span of 11 bases. The CDR3 runs 13 residues. The germline V gene encodes CDR1 MGHRA and CDR2 YSYEKL. CDR3 in amino acids: CASSSRGRETQYF. CDR3 DNA: TGCGCCAGCAGCTCTCGAGGGAGAGAGACCCAGTACTTC.

This chain connects TRBV27 to TRBJ1-2; 10 bases fit TRBD1. The junction had 9 bases not matched to a gene; V was cut back by 6 bases and J by 11 bases. The CDR3 is made up of 13 amino acids. Germline CDR1 MNHEY, CDR2 SMNVEV (reference sequence). As DNA, the CDR3 is TGTGCCAGCAGAAGCGGGACAGGGGCCTTTTACACCTTC. Translated: CASRSGTGAFYTF.

The chain links TRBV25-1 to TRBJ2-3; no clear D gene. The CDR3 spans 14 residues. Germline values: CDR1 MGHDK, CDR2 SYGVNS. Trimming took 1 base from V and 3 from J, leaving 8 bases between them. The CDR3 here is CASSEFAETDTQYF. In DNA, the CDR3 is TGTGCCAGCAGTGAATTCGCAGAAACAGATACGCAGTATTTT.

The V call is TRBV5-1, the J call TRBJ2-7, with 11 bases identical to TRBD1. CDR3 length: 14 amino acids. The J segment lost 5 bases and the V segment lost 4 bases, leaving 5 bases of the junction unmatched. Germline V CDR1 and CDR2: SGHRS, YFSETQ. The CDR3 sequence is CASSQGQGGDEQYF. In DNA form, the CDR3 reads TGCGCCAGCAGCCAGGGACAGGGGGGCGACGAGCAGTACTTC.

The CDR3 sequence: CASSPRAQGSSEAFF. The DNA of the CDR3 is TGCGCCAGCAGCCCCCGAGCCCAGGGGTCTTCTGAAGCTTTCTTT. The chain links TRBV4-1 to TRBJ1-1; tentative D call: TRBD1 (6 bases). The CDR3 totals 15 residues. Deletions cut 4 bases from V and 6 bases from J, with 18 bases between. Germline V gene lookup returns CDR1 MGHRA and CDR2 YSYEKL.

This chain connects TRBV6-5 to TRBJ2-2; 9 bases line up with TRBD1. CDR1 and CDR2 (germline): MNHEY, SVGAGI. Trimming at V came to 3 bases and at J to 13 bases, leaving 9 bases not matched to a gene. The CDR3 sequence is 14 residues long. CDR3 sequence (DNA): TGTGCCAGCAGTTATGCACAGGGGGCGGGTGGGCTGTTTTTT. Protein sequence: CASSYAQGAGGLFF.

The gene calls are TRBV6-4 and TRBJ2-7, with D perhaps matching TRBD2 (6 bases). Germline V gene sequence: CDR1 MRHNA, CDR2 SNTAGT. V lost 0 bases and J 5 bases, leaving 20 bases between the germline ends. There are 17 residues in the CDR3. The CDR3 sequence is CASSDSSYLALKHEQYF. For the CDR3, the DNA is TGTGCCAGCAGTGACTCGAGTTACCTAGCGTTAAAGCACGAGCAGTACTTC.

V gene TRBV6-1 combines with J gene TRBJ2-7, with D perhaps TRBD2 (5 bases). CDR3 size: 17 residues. Germline V gives CDR1 MNHNS, CDR2 SASEGT. The V gene lost 6 bases and the J gene lost 0 bases, with 21 bases spanning the gap. The CDR3 DNA reads as TGTGCCAGCAGAGAACTTAATGTCGGGATCCTCTCCTACGAGCAGTACTTC. This codes for CASRELNVGILSYEQYF.

The chain carries TRBV29-1 and TRBJ2-1; D not resolved. CDR3 size: 10 residues. The ends were cut back, 4 bases at V and 7 bases at J, with 5 bases in the middle. Germline CDR1 is SQVTM and CDR2 is ANQGSEA. CDR3 sequence (DNA): TGCAGCGTTGTCGGTAATGAGCAGTTCTTC. It encodes CSVVGNEQFF.